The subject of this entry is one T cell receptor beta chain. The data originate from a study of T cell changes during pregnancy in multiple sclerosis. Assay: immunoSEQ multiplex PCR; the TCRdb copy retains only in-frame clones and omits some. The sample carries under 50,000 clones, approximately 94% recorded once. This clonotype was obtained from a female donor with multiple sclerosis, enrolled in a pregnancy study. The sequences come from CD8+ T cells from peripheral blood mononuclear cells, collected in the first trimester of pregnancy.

For the CDR3, the DNA is TGTGCCAGCAGCTCCCCCTTCGGGCAGGGGTTTTCCTACGAGCAGTACTTC. Translated, it gives CASSSPFGQGFSYEQYF. J is TRBJ2-7 and V is TRBV7-8; a weak D match, TRBD1 (6 bases). V dropped 4 bases and J dropped 1 base, with 20 bases sitting between them. From germline, CDR1 is SGHVS and CDR2 FQNEAQ. The CDR3 is made up of 17 amino acids.